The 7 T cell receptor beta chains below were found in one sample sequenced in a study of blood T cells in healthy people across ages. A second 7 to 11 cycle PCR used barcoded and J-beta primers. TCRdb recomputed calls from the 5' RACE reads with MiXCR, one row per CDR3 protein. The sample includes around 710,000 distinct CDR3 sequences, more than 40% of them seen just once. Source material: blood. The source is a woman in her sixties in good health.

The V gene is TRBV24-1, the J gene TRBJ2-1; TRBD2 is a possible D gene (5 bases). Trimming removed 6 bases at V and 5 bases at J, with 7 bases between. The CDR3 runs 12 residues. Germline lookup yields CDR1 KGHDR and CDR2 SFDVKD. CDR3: CATSRGNNEQFF. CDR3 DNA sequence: TGTGCCACCAGTCGAGGGAACAATGAGCAGTTCTTC.

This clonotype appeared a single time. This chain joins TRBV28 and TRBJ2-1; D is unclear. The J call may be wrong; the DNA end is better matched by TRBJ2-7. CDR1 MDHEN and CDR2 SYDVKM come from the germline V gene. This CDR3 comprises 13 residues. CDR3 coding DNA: TGTGCCAGCAGTTTAGGAATCCTCAATGAGCAGTACTTC. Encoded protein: CASSLGILNEQYF.

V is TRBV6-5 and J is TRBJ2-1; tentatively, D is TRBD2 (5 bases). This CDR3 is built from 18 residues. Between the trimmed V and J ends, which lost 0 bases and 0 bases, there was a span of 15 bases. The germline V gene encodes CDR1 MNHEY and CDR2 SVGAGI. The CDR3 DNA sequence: TGTGCCAGCAGTTACTCCGGGGTTTCGGCTAGCTCCTACAATGAGCAGTTCTTC. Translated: CASSYSGVSASSYNEQFF.

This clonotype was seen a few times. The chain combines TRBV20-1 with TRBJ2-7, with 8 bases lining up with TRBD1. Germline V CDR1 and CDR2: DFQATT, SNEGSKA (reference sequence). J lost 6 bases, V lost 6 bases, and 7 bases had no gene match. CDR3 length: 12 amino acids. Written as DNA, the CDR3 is TGCAGTGCCAGGGGGCAGGGAGGCGAGCAGTACTTC. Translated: CSARGQGGEQYF.

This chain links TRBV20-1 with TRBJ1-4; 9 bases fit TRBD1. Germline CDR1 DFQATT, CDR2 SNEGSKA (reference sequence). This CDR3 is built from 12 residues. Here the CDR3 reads CSAGQGDEKLFF. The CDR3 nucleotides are TGCAGCGCGGGACAGGGAGATGAAAAACTGTTTTTT.

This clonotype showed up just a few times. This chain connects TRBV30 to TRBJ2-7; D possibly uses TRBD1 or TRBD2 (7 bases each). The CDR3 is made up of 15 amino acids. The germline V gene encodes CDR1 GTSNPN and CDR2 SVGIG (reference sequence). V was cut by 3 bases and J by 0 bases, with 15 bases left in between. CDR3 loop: CAWSRGGSSSYEQYF. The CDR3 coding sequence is TGTGCCTGGAGCAGGGGGGGCAGTAGCTCCTACGAGCAGTACTTC.

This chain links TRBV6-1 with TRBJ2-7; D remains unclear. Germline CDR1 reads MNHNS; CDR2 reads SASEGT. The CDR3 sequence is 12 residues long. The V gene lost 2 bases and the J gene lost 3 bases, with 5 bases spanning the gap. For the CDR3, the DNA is TGTGCCAGCAGTGAATACAGCTACGAGCAGTACTTC. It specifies CASSEYSYEQYF.